The 19 T cell receptor beta chains listed next were all sequenced from one sample in a study of T cell responses to AZD1222 COVID-19 vaccine. Data came from immunoSEQ multiplex PCR; TCRdb stores just in-frame clones and leaves some out. The sample includes tens of thousands of clones, roughly 93% of them seen just once. Sequenced here: peripheral blood, sampled on day 0 of AZD1222 vaccination. These receptors were collected from an adult in good health.

The rearrangement joins TRBV7-2 to TRBJ1-5; the match to TRBD1 covers 7 bases. V lost 4 bases and J lost 6; bases outside the gene matches: 9. Germline V lookup: CDR1 SGHTA, CDR2 FQGNSA. The CDR3 has 15 amino acids. The DNA of the CDR3 is TGTGCCAGCAGCTCGCACAGGGGAGATCCTCAGCCCCAGCATTTT. It specifies CASSSHRGDPQPQHF.

This clone is a singleton in its sample. This chain links TRBV6-2 or TRBV6-3 with TRBJ2-7; D unresolved. CDR1 MNHEY and CDR2 SVGEGT come from the germline V gene. V lost 6 bases, J lost 2 bases, and 5 bases lay in between. There are 11 residues in the CDR3. The DNA for the CDR3 is TGTGCCAGCAGCCAAACCTACGAGCAGTACTTC. This translates into CASSQTYEQYF.

This chain connects TRBV4-3 to TRBJ1-5, with D tentatively TRBD1 (5 bases). The CDR3 is 15 amino acids. Trimming cost V 4 bases and J 5 bases, with 15 bases left between them. Germline-derived CDR1 and CDR2 are LGHNA and YSLEER. CDR3 protein: CASSLDGAGHQPQHF. The CDR3 DNA is TGCGCCAGCAGCCTCGATGGGGCGGGTCATCAGCCCCAGCATTTT.

The genes are TRBV5-6 and TRBJ2-7, with D possibly being TRBD1 (6 bases). V gave up 5 bases and J gave up 4 bases, with 10 bases separating them. Germline V gives CDR1 SGHDT, CDR2 YYEEEE. This CDR3 comprises 12 residues. CDR3 coding DNA: TGTGCCAGCAGGGCAGGGGTTTACGAGCAGTACTTC. Its translation: CASRAGVYEQYF.

The rearrangement joins TRBV11-3 to TRBJ2-3; D gene uncertain. CDR3 length equals 12 residues. Germline assignment: CDR1 SGHNT and CDR2 YENEEA. With 6 bases removed from V and 5 bases from J, the gap between germline ends came to 9 bases. The CDR3 sequence is CASSLGGDTQYF. In DNA, the CDR3 is TGTGCCAGCAGTCTGGGCGGAGATACGCAGTATTTT. Full variable domain (rest looked up from reference TRBV11-3 and TRBJ2-3): EAGVVQSPRYKIIEKKQPVAFWCNPISGHNTLYWYLQNLGQGPELLIRYENEEAVDDSQLPKDRFSAERLKGVDSTLKIQPAELGDSAVYLCASSLGGDTQYFGPGTRLTVL.

The chain couples TRBV27 to TRBJ1-5; D is unresolved. The CDR3 has 16 residues. Trimming took 5 bases from V and 7 from J, leaving 21 bases between them. Germline values: CDR1 MNHEY, CDR2 SMNVEV (reference sequence). The CDR3 sequence is CASSNKQISASQPQHF. CDR3 in DNA: TGTGCCAGCAGTAATAAACAAATAAGCGCATCCCAGCCCCAGCATTTT.

The chain has TRBV5-4 and TRBJ2-7; tentative D call: TRBD1 (6 bases). The CDR3 sequence is 13 residues long. Germline V CDR1 and CDR2: SGHNT, YYREEE (reference sequence). V lost 4 bases and J 2 bases, leaving 10 bases between the germline ends. The CDR3 coding sequence is TGTGCCAGCAGCGTCGACAGGACCTACGAGCAGTACTTC. It is translated as CASSVDRTYEQYF.

V usage is TRBV6-2 or TRBV6-3 and J usage is TRBJ1-6; TRBD1 matches at 7 bases. V was clipped by 2 bases and J by 10 bases; unmatched bases: 5. Germline CDR1 reads MNHEY; CDR2 reads SVGEGT. The CDR3 runs to 14 residues. The CDR3 DNA follows: TGTGCCAGCAGTTACATCGACAGGGAATCACCCCTCCACTTT. It specifies CASSYIDRESPLHF.

This CDR3 reads CASSSASYNEQFF. CDR3 DNA sequence: TGTGCCAGCAGCTCGGCCTCCTACAATGAGCAGTTCTTC. J is TRBJ2-1 and V is TRBV7-3, with D uncertain. This CDR3 is built from 13 residues. The germline V gene has CDR1 SGHTA and CDR2 FQGTGA. Trimming cost V 4 bases and J 0 bases, with 4 bases left between them.

V gene TRBV4-1 combines with J gene TRBJ1-5; D uncertain. The CDR3 sequence is 16 residues long. CDR1 is MGHRA, CDR2 YSYEKL, per germline. V was shortened by 0 bases and J by 0 bases, with 9 bases between the two germline ends. The CDR3 protein is CASSQDGPYSNQPQHF. The CDR3 region has the DNA TGCGCCAGCAGCCAAGATGGGCCTTATAGCAATCAGCCCCAGCATTTT.

The chain has TRBV28 and TRBJ2-7; 11 bases are a match to TRBD2. Trimming removed 7 bases from V and 2 bases from J; junction bases left unmatched: 4. Germline values: CDR1 MDHEN, CDR2 SYDVKM. The CDR3 extends over 14 amino acids. CDR3 amino acids: CASTSTSGAYEQYF. In nucleotides, the CDR3 is TGTGCCAGCACCTCGACTAGCGGGGCCTACGAGCAGTACTTC.

The rearrangement joins TRBV27 to TRBJ2-3; 9 bases match TRBD1. This CDR3 region has 15 residues. The J segment lost 4 bases and the V segment lost 6 bases, leaving 8 bases of the junction unmatched. Germline assignment: CDR1 MNHEY and CDR2 SMNVEV (reference sequence). CDR3 residues: CASSQGTGRPDTQYF. As DNA, the CDR3 is TGTGCCAGCAGCCAGGGGACAGGGCGGCCAGATACGCAGTATTTT.

This clone was counted once. CDR3 region: CASSPEGQGTEAFF. In DNA, the CDR3 is TGCGCCAGCAGCCCGGAGGGACAGGGGACTGAAGCTTTCTTT. The chain combines TRBV5-1 with TRBJ1-1; 10 bases line up with TRBD1. In germline, CDR1 is SGHRS, CDR2 YFSETQ. The CDR3 has 14 amino acids. J gave up 5 bases and V 4 bases, and 5 bases lay outside the gene matches.

The chain couples TRBV29-1 to TRBJ2-7; a weak D match, TRBD2 (5 bases). The CDR3 is made up of 12 amino acids. Germline V gene lookup returns CDR1 SQVTM and CDR2 ANQGSEA. V lost 5 bases and J lost 1, with 9 bases in between. The DNA of the CDR3 is TGCAGCGTTTTAACTAGTTCCTACGAGCAGTACTTC. The encoded protein is CSVLTSSYEQYF.

This chain joins TRBV10-3 and TRBJ1-5; maybe TRBD1 (5 bases). The CDR3 totals 14 residues. Germline V lookup: CDR1 ENHRY, CDR2 SYGVKD. Trimming pared 2 bases from V and 11 bases from J, leaving 16 bases between. For the CDR3, the DNA is TGTGCCATCAGTGAGGGCAGTGACCGGGGGACCCAGCATTTT. It translates to CAISEGSDRGTQHF.

The genes are TRBV6-5 and TRBJ1-3, with a weak D call TRBD1 (6 bases). Per germline, CDR1 MNHEY and CDR2 SVGAGI. V gave up 6 bases and J gave up 0 bases, with 12 bases separating them. The CDR3 has 15 amino acids. The CDR3 DNA reads as TGTGCCAGCAGGGACCGACAGGCCTCTGGAAACACCATATATTTT. Its protein product is CASRDRQASGNTIYF.

The chain links TRBV5-4 to TRBJ2-2; D not resolved. The CDR3 has 13 amino acids. Trimming took 3 bases from V and 8 from J, leaving 11 bases between them. Germline CDR1 is SGHNT and CDR2 is YYREEE (reference sequence). CDR3 amino acids: CASSSSYLGELFF. CDR3 coding DNA: TGTGCCAGCAGCTCCTCCTATTTAGGGGAGCTGTTTTTT. Together with reference TRBV5-4 and TRBJ2-2, the CDR3 gives the full variable domain: ETGVTQSPTHLIKTRGQQVTLRCSSQSGHNTVSWYQQALGQGPQFIFQYYREEENGRGNFPPRFSGLQFPNYSSELNVNALELDDSALYLCASSSSYLGELFFGEGSRLTVL.

The genes are TRBV5-1 and TRBJ1-1; D is ambiguous. This CDR3 has 13 amino acids. Germline V CDR1 and CDR2: SGHRS, YFSETQ. Trimming removed 2 bases at V and 1 base at J, with 6 bases between. DNA of the CDR3: TGCGCCAGCAGCTTTAACCGGAACACTGAAGCTTTCTTT. This codes for CASSFNRNTEAFF.

The chain recombines TRBV5-6 with TRBJ1-3; no clear D gene. Looked up from germline, CDR1 is SGHDT and CDR2 is YYEEEE. The V and J ends lost 2 bases and 3 bases respectively, with 9 bases between them. The CDR3 extends over 14 amino acids. CDR3 nucleotides: TGTGCCAGCAGCTTTCGGGGTTATGGAAACACCATATATTTT. Residues: CASSFRGYGNTIYF.